Below are 6 T cell receptor beta chains sequenced from a single sample in a study of T cell changes during pregnancy in multiple sclerosis. Profiled with immunoSEQ multiplex PCR; TCRdb holds only in-frame clones, not every one. The profile covers 40,000 to 50,000 clones, with approximately 92% appearing a single time and about 2.1% taken by the ten largest. Sequencing was performed on CD4+ T cells from peripheral blood mononuclear cells, taken after pregnancy. The source of these receptors is a female donor in good health, enrolled as a control in a pregnancy study.

In DNA, the CDR3 is TGTGCCAGCAGTTTGACAGGGGGCCTGGTAGCTTTCTTT. Translation gives CASSLTGGLVAFF. The rearrangement joins TRBV28 to TRBJ1-1, with 10 positions matching TRBD1. Germline CDR1 reads MDHEN; CDR2 reads SYDVKM. The CDR3 extends over 13 amino acids. J lost 10 bases, V lost 3 bases, and 5 bases had no gene match.

The J gene is TRBJ1-3, the V gene TRBV6-5; no reliable D call. The CDR3 totals 16 residues. Germline V gene sequence: CDR1 MNHEY, CDR2 SVGAGI. The V and J ends lost 2 bases and 5 bases respectively, with 16 bases between them. CDR3 loop: CASSYGGTGNRNTIYF. The CDR3 nucleotides are TGTGCCAGCAGTTACGGAGGCACGGGCAATCGAAACACCATATATTTT.

This rearrangement joins TRBV4-3 to TRBJ2-2; D is perhaps TRBD1 (5 bases). Germline V gene data show CDR1 as LGHNA and CDR2 as YSLEER. CDR3 length: 16 amino acids. V lost 5 bases, J lost 2 bases, and 15 bases lay in between. CDR3 sequence: CASSSVGDTNTGELFF. The CDR3 region has the DNA TGCGCCAGCAGCAGCGTAGGGGATACTAACACCGGGGAGCTGTTTTTT.

CDR3 sequence: CASSLSGTNTGELFF. Written as DNA, the CDR3 is TGCGCCAGCAGCCTTAGCGGGACGAACACCGGGGAGCTGTTTTTT. The chain is built from TRBV4-1 and TRBJ2-2, with TRBD2 matching 8 bases. The J segment lost 0 bases and the V segment lost 4 bases, leaving 1 base of the junction unmatched. The CDR3 sequence is 15 residues long. From germline, CDR1 is MGHRA and CDR2 YSYEKL.

This clone has just one count. The chain employs TRBV7-8 and TRBJ1-5; D remains unclear. V shed 6 bases and J shed 2 bases, with 14 bases lying between them. Germline loops: CDR1 SGHVS, CDR2 FQNEAQ. The CDR3 loop spans 15 amino acids. The CDR3: CASRQAGQGNQPQHF. The CDR3 DNA is TGTGCCAGCAGGCAAGCGGGTCAGGGCAATCAGCCCCAGCATTTT.

The chain combines TRBV10-3 with TRBJ1-5; 9 positions match TRBD1. Germline CDR1 reads ENHRY; CDR2 reads SYGVKD. The V gene end was trimmed by 3 bases and the J gene end by 7 bases; junction bases not matched to a gene: 7. The CDR3 sequence is 15 residues long. CDR3 amino acids: CAISDTGQGGQPQHF. CDR3 nucleotide sequence: TGTGCCATCAGTGATACGGGACAGGGCGGCCAGCCCCAGCATTTT.